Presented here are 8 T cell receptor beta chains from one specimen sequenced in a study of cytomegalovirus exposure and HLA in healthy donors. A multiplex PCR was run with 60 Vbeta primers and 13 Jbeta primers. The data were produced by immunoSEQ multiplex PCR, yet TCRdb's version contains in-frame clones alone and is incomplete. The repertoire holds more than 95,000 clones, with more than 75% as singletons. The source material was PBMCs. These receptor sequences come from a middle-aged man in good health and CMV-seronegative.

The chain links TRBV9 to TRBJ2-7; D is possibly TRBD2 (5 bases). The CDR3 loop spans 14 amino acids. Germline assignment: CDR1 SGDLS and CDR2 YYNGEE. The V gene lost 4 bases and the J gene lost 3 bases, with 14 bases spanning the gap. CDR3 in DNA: TGTGCCAGCAGCCAGCGGTCAGACCTCTACGAGCAGTACTTC. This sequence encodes CASSQRSDLYEQYF.

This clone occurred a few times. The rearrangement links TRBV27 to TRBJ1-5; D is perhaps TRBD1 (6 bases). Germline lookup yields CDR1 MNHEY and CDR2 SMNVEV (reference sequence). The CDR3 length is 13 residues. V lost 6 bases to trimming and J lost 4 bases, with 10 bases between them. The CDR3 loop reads CASSLGANQPQHF. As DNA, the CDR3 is TGTGCCAGCAGCTTGGGGGCAAATCAGCCCCAGCATTTT.

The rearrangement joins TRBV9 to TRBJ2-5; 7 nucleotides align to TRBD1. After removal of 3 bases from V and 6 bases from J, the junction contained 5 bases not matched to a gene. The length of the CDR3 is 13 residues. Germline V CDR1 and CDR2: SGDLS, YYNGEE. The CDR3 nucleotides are TGTGCCAGCAGCGAAGGGGGCTTGAAGACCCAGTACTTC. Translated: CASSEGGLKTQYF.

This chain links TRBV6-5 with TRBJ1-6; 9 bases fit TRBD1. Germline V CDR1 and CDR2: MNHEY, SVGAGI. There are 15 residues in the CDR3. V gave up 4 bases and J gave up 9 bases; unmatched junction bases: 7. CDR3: CASSSTGGPVSPLHF. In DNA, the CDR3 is TGTGCCAGCAGTTCGACAGGGGGTCCGGTTTCACCCCTCCACTTT.

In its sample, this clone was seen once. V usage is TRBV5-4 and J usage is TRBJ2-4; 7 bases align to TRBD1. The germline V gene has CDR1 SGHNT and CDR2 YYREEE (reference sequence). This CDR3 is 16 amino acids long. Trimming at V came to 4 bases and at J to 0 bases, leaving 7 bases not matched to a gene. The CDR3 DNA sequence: TGTGCCAGCAGCACCGGACAGGAGCTAGCCAAAAACATTCAGTACTTC. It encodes CASSTGQELAKNIQYF.

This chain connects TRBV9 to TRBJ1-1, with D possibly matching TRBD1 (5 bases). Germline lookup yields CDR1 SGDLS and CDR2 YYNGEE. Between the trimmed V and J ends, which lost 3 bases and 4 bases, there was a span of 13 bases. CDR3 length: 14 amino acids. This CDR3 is CASSDGGGITEAFF. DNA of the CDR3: TGTGCCAGCAGCGACGGGGGGGGGATCACTGAAGCTTTCTTT. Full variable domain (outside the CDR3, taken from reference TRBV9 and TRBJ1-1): DSGVTQTPKHLITATGQRVTLRCSPRSGDLSVYWYQQSLDQGLQFLIQYYNGEERAKGNILERFSAQQFPDLHSELNLSSLELGDSALYFCASSDGGGITEAFFGQGTRLTVV.

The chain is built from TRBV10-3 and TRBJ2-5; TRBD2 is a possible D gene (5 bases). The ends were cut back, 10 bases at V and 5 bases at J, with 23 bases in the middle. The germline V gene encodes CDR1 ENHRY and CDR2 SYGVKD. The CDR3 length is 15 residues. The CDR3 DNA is TGTGCCACCCAAAAAACCAGTCGGGATTCCGAGACCCAGTACTTC. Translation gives CATQKTSRDSETQYF.

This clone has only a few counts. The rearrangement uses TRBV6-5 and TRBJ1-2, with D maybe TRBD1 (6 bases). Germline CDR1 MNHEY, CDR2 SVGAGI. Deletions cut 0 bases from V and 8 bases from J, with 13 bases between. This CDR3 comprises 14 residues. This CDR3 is CASSYSYRVGGYTF. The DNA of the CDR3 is TGTGCCAGCAGTTACTCGTACAGGGTTGGAGGCTACACCTTC.